This T cell receptor beta chain derives from a study of graft-versus-host responses after intestinal transplantation. Study at large: Those transplanted obtained multivisceral, liver-intestinal, or isolated intestinal grafts. All recipients were given anti-thymocyte globulin induction, and tacrolimus and steroids were then administered for 2 to 4 years.

Profiled with immunoSEQ multiplex PCR; TCRdb holds only in-frame clones, not every one. The sample gives about 70,000 clones, about 90% of which show up once; 1.3% is in the top ten. A word on this clone: Its antigen remains unknown.

The V gene lost 2 bases and the J gene lost 7 bases, with 14 bases spanning the gap. The germline V gene has CDR1 PRHDT and CDR2 FYEKMQ (reference sequence). The CDR3 consists of 14 residues. The sample was unstimulated CD8+ T cells sorted from spleen or lymph node cells, taken before intestinal transplant. This rearrangement joins TRBV13 to TRBJ1-2; no definite D call. This clonotype originated in a human donor who received an intestinal transplant. The CDR3 loop reads CASSLPTVALGYTF. CDR3 in DNA: TGTGCCAGCAGCTTACCTACGGTAGCCCTTGGCTACACCTTC.